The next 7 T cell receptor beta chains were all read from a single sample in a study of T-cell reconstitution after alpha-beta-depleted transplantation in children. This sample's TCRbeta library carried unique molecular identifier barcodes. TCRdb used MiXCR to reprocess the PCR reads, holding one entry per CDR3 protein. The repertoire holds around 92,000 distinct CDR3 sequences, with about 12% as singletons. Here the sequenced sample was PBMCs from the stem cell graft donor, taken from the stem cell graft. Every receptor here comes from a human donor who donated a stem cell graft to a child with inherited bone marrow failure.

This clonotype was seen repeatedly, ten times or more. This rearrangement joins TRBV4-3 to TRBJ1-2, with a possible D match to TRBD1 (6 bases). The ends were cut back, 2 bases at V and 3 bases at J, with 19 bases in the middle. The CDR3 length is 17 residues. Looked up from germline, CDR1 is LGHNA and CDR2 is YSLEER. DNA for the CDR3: TGCGCCAGCAGCCAATCCCCCAGCCCGACAGGTGACTATGGCTACACCTTC. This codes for CASSQSPSPTGDYGYTF.

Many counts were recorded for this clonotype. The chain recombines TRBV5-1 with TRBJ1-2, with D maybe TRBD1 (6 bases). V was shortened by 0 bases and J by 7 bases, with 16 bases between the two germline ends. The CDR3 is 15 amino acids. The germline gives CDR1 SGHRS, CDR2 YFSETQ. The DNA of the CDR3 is TGCGCCAGCAGCTTGGTTAATCCGGGGGCAAGTGGCTACACCTTC. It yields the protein CASSLVNPGASGYTF.

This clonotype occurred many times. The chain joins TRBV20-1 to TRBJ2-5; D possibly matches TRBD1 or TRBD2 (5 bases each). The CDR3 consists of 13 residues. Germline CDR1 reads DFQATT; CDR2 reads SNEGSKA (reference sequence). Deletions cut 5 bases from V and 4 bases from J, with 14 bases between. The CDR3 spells CSAPARGVETQYF. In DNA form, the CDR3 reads TGCAGTGCTCCGGCGAGGGGCGTAGAGACCCAGTACTTC.

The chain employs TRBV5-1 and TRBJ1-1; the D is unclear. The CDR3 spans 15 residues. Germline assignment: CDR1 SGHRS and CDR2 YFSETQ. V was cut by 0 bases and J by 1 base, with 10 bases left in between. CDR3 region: CASSLDGRKNTEAFF. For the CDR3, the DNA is TGCGCCAGCAGCTTGGATGGCAGGAAGAACACTGAAGCTTTCTTT.

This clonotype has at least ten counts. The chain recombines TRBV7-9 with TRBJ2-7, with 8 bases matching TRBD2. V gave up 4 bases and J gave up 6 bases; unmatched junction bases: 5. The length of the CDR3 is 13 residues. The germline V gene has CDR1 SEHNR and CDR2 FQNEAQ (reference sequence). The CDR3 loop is CASSSSGSSEQYF. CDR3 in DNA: TGTGCCAGCAGCTCGAGCGGGAGCTCCGAGCAGTACTTC.

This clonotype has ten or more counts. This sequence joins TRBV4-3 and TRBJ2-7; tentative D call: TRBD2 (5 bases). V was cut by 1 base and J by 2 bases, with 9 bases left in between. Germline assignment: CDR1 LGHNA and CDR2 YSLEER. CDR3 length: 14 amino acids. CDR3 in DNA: TGCGCCAGCAGCCAAGGGGTGCGGGCCTACGAGCAGTACTTC. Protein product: CASSQGVRAYEQYF.

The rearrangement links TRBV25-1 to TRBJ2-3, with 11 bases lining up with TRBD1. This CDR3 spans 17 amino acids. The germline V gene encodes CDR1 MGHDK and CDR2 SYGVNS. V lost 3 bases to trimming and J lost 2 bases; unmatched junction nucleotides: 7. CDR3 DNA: TGTGCCAGCAGTGAGGGCATCGGACAGGGGGCCACAGATACGCAGTATTTT. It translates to CASSEGIGQGATDTQYF. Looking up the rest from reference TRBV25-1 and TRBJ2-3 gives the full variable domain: EADIYQTPRYLVIGTGKKITLECSQTMGHDKMYWYQQDPGMELHLIHYSYGVNSTEKGDLSSESTVSRIRTEHFPLTLESARPSHTSQYLCASSEGIGQGATDTQYFGPGTRLTVL.